These 14 T cell receptor beta chains were all obtained from the same sample, sequenced in a study of CD8 T cells in ankylosing spondylitis. TCRdb reanalysed the 5' RACE reads using MiXCR and keeps one entry per CDR3 protein. The repertoire holds roughly 150,000 distinct CDR3 sequences, with under 35% as singletons. Material for sequencing was synovial fluid, either unsorted or a sorted T cell fraction (not recorded which). These receptor sequences come from a male donor with ankylosing spondylitis.

The V call is TRBV7-3, the J call TRBJ1-3; a weak D match, TRBD1 (5 bases). The V end lost 5 bases, the J end lost 3 bases, and 8 bases lay between the germline ends. The CDR3 consists of 13 residues. The germline gives CDR1 SGHTA, CDR2 FQGTGA. The CDR3 bases are TGTGCCAGCAGCGTGCAGGGTGGAAACACCATATATTTT. This encodes CASSVQGGNTIYF.

This chain joins TRBV7-9 and TRBJ2-1; D is ambiguous. V was cut by 0 bases and J by 7 bases, with 16 bases left in between. The CDR3 contains 16 residues. Germline assignment: CDR1 SEHNR and CDR2 FQNEAQ (reference sequence). The CDR3 reads CASSLARGSGLNEQFF. As DNA, the CDR3 is TGTGCCAGCAGCTTAGCGCGTGGATCGGGCTTGAATGAGCAGTTCTTC.

V and J are TRBV5-1 and TRBJ1-3; tentatively, D is TRBD1 (6 bases). Germline lookup yields CDR1 SGHRS and CDR2 YFSETQ. Trimming shortened V by 1 base and J by 4 bases, and 15 bases separated the two germline ends. This CDR3 spans 16 amino acids. Here the CDR3 reads CASSLNNRVQGNTIYF. For the CDR3, the DNA is TGCGCCAGCAGCTTGAACAACAGGGTACAAGGAAACACCATATATTTT.

This clonotype was recorded a few times. V gene TRBV3-1 combines with J gene TRBJ2-3, with 8 bases that match TRBD1. CDR3 length: 15 amino acids. V shed 4 bases, J shed 4 bases, and the junction held 7 bases outside the gene matches. The germline V gene has CDR1 LGHDT and CDR2 YNNKEL (reference sequence). The CDR3 DNA reads TGTGCCAGCAGCCCGGGACAGGATAAAGCAGATACGCAGTATTTT. Translation: CASSPGQDKADTQYF.

The rearrangement uses TRBV24-1 and TRBJ2-6; D remains ambiguous. The V gene's germline CDR1 is KGHDR and CDR2 SFDVKD. This CDR3 contains 13 residues. Trimming took 7 bases from V and 4 from J, leaving 7 bases between them. The CDR3 nucleotides read TGTGCCACCAGCGATGTAGGGGCCAACGTCCTGACTTTC. This encodes CATSDVGANVLTF.

This clonotype was recorded at least ten times. The J gene is TRBJ2-5, the V gene TRBV29-1; 9 bases agree with TRBD2. The CDR3 has 15 amino acids. Unmatched junction bases numbered 14, after V lost 7 bases and J lost 5 bases. CDR1 is SQVTM and CDR2 is ANQGSEA in the germline V gene. CDR3 bases: TGCAGCGCGCTACCGGGACTAGCTCTAGTGGAGACCCAGTACTTC. Amino acid sequence: CSALPGLALVETQYF.

The chain combines TRBV9 with TRBJ2-7; 8 bases align to TRBD1. Per the germline V gene, CDR1 is SGDLS and CDR2 is YYNGEE. This CDR3 contains 15 residues. Trimming removed 0 bases from V and 2 bases from J; junction bases left unmatched: 4. CDR3 coding DNA: TGTGCCAGCAGCGTAGAGGGACAGGCTCCCTACGAGCAGTACTTC. This translates into CASSVEGQAPYEQYF.

V is TRBV27 and J is TRBJ1-4; maybe TRBD1 (6 bases). The CDR3 is made up of 15 amino acids. Germline assignment: CDR1 MNHEY and CDR2 SMNVEV (reference sequence). With 4 bases removed from V and 3 bases from J, the gap between germline ends came to 12 bases. In DNA, the CDR3 is TGTGCCAGCAGTTCCCCCAGGGGACCTAATGAAAAACTGTTTTTT. Translation gives CASSSPRGPNEKLFF. Drawing the rest from reference TRBV27 and TRBJ1-4, the complete variable domain is EAQVTQNPRYLITVTGKKLTVTCSQNMNHEYMSWYRQDPGLGLRQIYYSMNVEVTDKGDVPEGYKVSRKEKRNFPLILESPSPNQTSLYFCASSSPRGPNEKLFFGSGTQLSVL.

Here the CDR3 reads CATSRALLGEQFF. DNA of the CDR3: TGTGCCACCAGCAGAGCACTCCTTGGAGAGCAGTTCTTC. J is TRBJ2-1 and V is TRBV15; the D is unclear. V shed 1 base and J shed 10 bases, with 11 bases lying between them. The germline CDR1 and CDR2 sequences are LNHNV and YYDKDF (reference sequence). There are 13 residues in the CDR3. Supplemented by reference TRBV15 and TRBJ2-1, the full variable domain reads DAMVIQNPRYQVTQFGKPVTLSCSQTLNHNVMYWYQQKSSQAPKLLFHYYDKDFNNEADTPDNFQSRRPNTSFCFLDIRSPGLGDTAMYLCATSRALLGEQFFGPGTRLTVL.

There are a few counts of this clonotype. V and J are TRBV12-3 or TRBV12-4 and TRBJ1-4; 7 nucleotides line up with TRBD1. The J segment lost 3 bases and the V segment lost 7 bases, leaving 5 bases of the junction unmatched. The CDR3 is 14 residues long. The CDR3 loop is CASKSGTANEKLFF. Written as DNA, the CDR3 is TGTGCCAGCAAATCCGGGACAGCTAATGAAAAACTGTTTTTT.

This clonotype was observed at least ten times. This sequence joins TRBV6-2 or TRBV6-3 and TRBJ2-1; D is possibly TRBD1 (7 bases). Germline V gene lookup returns CDR1 MNHEY and CDR2 SVGEGT. Trimming took off 6 bases at V and 8 bases at J, with 20 bases between the two ends. The CDR3 contains 15 residues. CDR3 nucleotide sequence: TGTGCCAGCAGAAACAAGGGGGCGGGAAAGGATGAGCAGTTCTTC. As protein: CASRNKGAGKDEQFF.

This clonotype was observed a few times. The chain uses TRBV5-1 and TRBJ2-1; D is unclear. With 0 bases removed from V and 8 bases from J, the gap between germline ends came to 9 bases. In germline, CDR1 is SGHRS, CDR2 YFSETQ. CDR3 length equals 13 residues. The CDR3 nucleotides read TGCGCCAGCAGCTTGGAAGCGAGGCATGAGCAGTTCTTC. This gives the protein CASSLEARHEQFF.

The rearrangement links TRBV6-5 to TRBJ1-1, with unresolved D. The CDR3 covers 15 residues. The V gene lost 0 bases and the J gene lost 5 bases, with 13 bases spanning the gap. Germline CDR1 MNHEY, CDR2 SVGAGI. CDR3: CASSYSISLKTEAFF. Here the CDR3 DNA reads TGTGCCAGCAGTTACTCGATAAGTCTAAAAACTGAAGCTTTCTTT.

This clonotype was seen ten or more times. The chain links TRBV29-1 to TRBJ2-2; D perhaps matches TRBD2 (7 bases). This CDR3 is 13 amino acids long. Germline values: CDR1 SQVTM, CDR2 ANQGSEA. Trimming cost V 5 bases and J 5 bases, with 12 bases left between them. As DNA, the CDR3 is TGCAGCGTTCACGGGGGGCGTACCGGGGAGCTGTTTTTT. Its translation is CSVHGGRTGELFF.